The 21 T cell receptor beta chains below come from one sample, sequenced in a study of blood T cells in healthy people across ages. Combining a sample-barcoded 5' primer with a J-beta primer mix, a second PCR ran for about 7 to 12 cycles. Via MiXCR, TCRdb re-called the 5' RACE reads, giving one row per CDR3 protein. The data contain 500,000 to 700,000 distinct CDR3 sequences, about 30% of them seen just once; the ten biggest clones take up 15% to 19%. Sequenced input: blood. The receptor source for this set is a woman of 80 years or more in good health.

This clonotype has more than one count but fewer than ten. The chain has TRBV20-1 and TRBJ1-6, with D possibly matching TRBD1 (5 bases). The germline CDR1 and CDR2 sequences are DFQATT and SNEGSKA (reference sequence). This CDR3 region has 13 residues. V was clipped by 1 base and J by 9 bases, with 10 bases between them. The CDR3 nucleotides are TGCAGTGCTAGAGTCTCACAGGCTTCACCCCTCCACTTT. It yields the protein CSARVSQASPLHF.

This clonotype came up many times. A much larger clone lies one base from this, so it may be a read error. V is TRBV11-2 and J is TRBJ2-5, with D unresolved. Germline values: CDR1 SGHAT, CDR2 FQNNGV. Trimming removed 5 bases at V and 11 bases at J, with 12 bases between. This CDR3 spans 11 amino acids. CDR3 residues: CASSRGNEQYF. CDR3 DNA sequence: TGTGCCAGCAGCCGAGGTAATGAGCAGTACTTC.

Notes on this clonotype: Being one base from a much bigger clone, this may be a read error. The chain recombines TRBV7-2 with TRBJ1-2, with D uncertain. Germline lookup yields CDR1 SGHTA and CDR2 FQGNSA. This CDR3 has 11 residues. CDR3 loop: CANSLGPSYTF. The CDR3 DNA reads as TGTGCCAACAGCTTAGGGCCCAGCTACACCTTC.

In this sample, this clonotype turned up many times. This sequence joins TRBV7-3 and TRBJ2-5, with D perhaps given as TRBD1 or TRBD2 (6 bases each). Germline CDR1 reads SGHTA; CDR2 reads FQGTGA. Trimming took 1 base from V and 9 from J, leaving 15 bases between them. The CDR3 is 14 amino acids. Written as DNA, the CDR3 is TGTGCCAGCAGCTTAAGGGGGCCGGGGGCGGCCCAGTACTTC. Protein sequence: CASSLRGPGAAQYF.

Details on this clonotype: A much bigger clone sits one base away, suggesting this may be a read error. V is TRBV4-1 and J is TRBJ1-1; D not resolved. V was clipped by 4 bases and J by 3 bases, with 18 bases between them. This CDR3 has 16 amino acids. Per germline, CDR1 MGHRA and CDR2 YSYEKL. The CDR3 DNA sequence: TGCGCCAGCAGCCGAAAACGGGATGCGGGCCACACTGAAGCTTTCTTT. This codes for CASSRKRDAGHTEAFF.

This clonotype was counted once. The V gene is TRBV10-2, the J gene TRBJ2-7; 8 nucleotides agree with TRBD1. CDR1 is WSHSY, CDR2 SAAADI, per germline. The CDR3 is 14 amino acids. J lost 6 bases, V lost 4 bases, and 8 bases had no gene match. The CDR3 coding sequence is TGCGCCAGCAGTGTGGACAGGGACGTGGGCGAGCAGTACTTC. It yields the protein CASSVDRDVGEQYF.

This clonotype was counted only a few times. This sequence may be a read error, since a much larger clone differs from it by one base. V is TRBV7-2 and J is TRBJ2-3; 10 bases line up with TRBD2. Germline V gives CDR1 SGHTA, CDR2 FQGNSA. This CDR3 contains 16 residues. The trim removed 3 bases at V and 6 bases at J, leaving 9 bases unmatched. CDR3 sequence (DNA): TGTGCCAGCAGCTTTACCCGAGCGGGGGGGTACGATACGCAGTATTTT. Translated, it gives CASSFTRAGGYDTQYF.

This clonotype was observed at least ten times. The V gene is TRBV28, the J gene TRBJ2-3, with 7 bases aligning to TRBD1. V dropped 5 bases and J dropped 6; count of bases not matched to a gene: 14. This CDR3 is built from 16 residues. Looked up from germline, CDR1 is MDHEN and CDR2 is SYDVKM. In DNA form, the CDR3 reads TGTGCCAGCAGTACCGTTCAGGGGGATCTAACTGATACGCAGTATTTT. Amino acids: CASSTVQGDLTDTQYF. Combining the CDR3 with reference TRBV28 and TRBJ2-3 gives the whole variable domain DVKVTQSSRYLVKRTGEKVFLECVQDMDHENMFWYRQDPGLGLRLIYFSYDVKMKEKGDIPEGYSVSREKKERFSLILESASTNQTSMYLCASSTVQGDLTDTQYFGPGTRLTVL.

The chain combines TRBV5-6 with TRBJ2-3, with 9 bases fitting TRBD2. CDR3 length: 16 residues. Looked up from germline, CDR1 is SGHDT and CDR2 is YYEEEE. The junction had 8 bases not matched to a gene; V was cut back by 3 bases and J by 3 bases. The CDR3 spells CASSSPGLAGTDTQYF. The DNA for the CDR3 is TGTGCCAGCAGCTCGCCGGGACTAGCTGGAACAGATACGCAGTATTTT.

The chain is built from TRBV19 and TRBJ2-1; D is undetermined. V was trimmed by 6 bases and J by 10 bases, leaving 16 bases between them. The CDR3 is 13 amino acids. The germline V gene has CDR1 LNHDA and CDR2 SQIVND (reference sequence). CDR3 region: CASSPDAFGEQFF. The CDR3 DNA follows: TGTGCCAGTAGCCCGGACGCTTTTGGGGAGCAGTTCTTC.

On this clonotype itself: This may be a read error, as it is one base from a much larger clone. V usage is TRBV7-2 and J usage is TRBJ2-7, with D maybe TRBD1 (8 bases). Near its end, the DNA agrees better with TRBJ2-5, so the J call may be wrong. CDR1 SGHTA and CDR2 FQGNSA come from the germline V gene. The CDR3 consists of 16 residues. The CDR3: CASSLAQTGERGTQYF. Written as DNA, the CDR3 is TGTGCCAGCAGCTTAGCCCAGACAGGGGAGCGGGGGACCCAGTACTTC.

This rearrangement joins TRBV3-1 to TRBJ1-2; 7 positions match TRBD1. This CDR3 contains 17 residues. Germline CDR1 and CDR2: LGHDT and YNNKEL (reference sequence). The V gene end was trimmed by 5 bases and the J gene end by 1 base; junction bases not matched to a gene: 13. The CDR3 loop is CASSGQVGLWGNYGYTF. DNA for the CDR3: TGTGCCAGCAGCGGACAGGTCGGCTTATGGGGTAACTATGGCTACACCTTC.

At least ten counts were recorded for this clonotype. The chain combines TRBV7-2 with TRBJ2-1, with D unclear. This CDR3 comprises 15 residues. V lost 0 bases and J 1 base, leaving 7 bases between the germline ends. Germline V gene data show CDR1 as SGHTA and CDR2 as FQGNSA. The CDR3 region is CASSLAGQSYNEQFF. CDR3 bases: TGTGCCAGCAGCTTAGCAGGCCAATCCTACAATGAGCAGTTCTTC.

This clonotype was detected many times. CDR3 protein: CASSLIGQPYEQYF. In DNA, the CDR3 is TGTGCCAGCAGCTTGATAGGACAGCCCTACGAGCAGTACTTC. The chain couples TRBV5-6 to TRBJ2-7, with D perhaps TRBD1 (6 bases). Germline CDR1 reads SGHDT; CDR2 reads YYEEEE. Trimming removed 1 base from V and 2 bases from J, with 10 bases in between. The CDR3 spans 14 residues.

As concerns this clonotype: This sequence may be a read error, since a much larger clone differs from it by one base. This sequence joins TRBV9 and TRBJ2-7, with no clear D. Germline V gives CDR1 SGDLS, CDR2 YYNGEE. V shed 0 bases and J shed 6 bases, with 10 bases lying between them. The CDR3 spans 13 residues. The chain's CDR3 is CASSVGGSPEQYF. Here the CDR3 DNA reads TGTGCCAGCAGCGTAGGTGGCAGTCCCGAGCAGTACTTC.

As to this clonotype: Being one base from a much bigger clone, this may be a read error. CDR3: CASSSTGAFGFTF. CDR3 nucleotides: TGTGCCAGCAGCTCAACAGGGGCCTTTGGCTTCACCTTC. The rearrangement links TRBV11-1 to TRBJ1-2; TRBD1 matches at 7 bases. Germline-derived CDR1 and CDR2 are SGHAT and FQDESV (reference sequence). CDR3 length: 13 amino acids.

The chain employs TRBV29-1 and TRBJ2-1; D is uncertain. Germline values: CDR1 SQVTM, CDR2 ANQGSEA. The V end was cut by 6 bases, the J end by 3 bases, with 15 bases between. The CDR3 covers 14 residues. The CDR3 spells CSVDPDGYYNEQFF. The CDR3 DNA is TGCAGCGTAGATCCGGACGGATACTACAATGAGCAGTTCTTC.

This chain's CDR3 is CASSARTGGEETQYF. As DNA, the CDR3 is TGTGCCAGTAGTGCCCGGACAGGGGGCGAAGAGACCCAGTACTTC. The V gene is TRBV19, the J gene TRBJ2-5; 11 bases fit TRBD1. V lost 5 bases to trimming and J lost 3 bases; unmatched junction nucleotides: 5. Germline V CDR1 and CDR2: LNHDA, SQIVND (reference sequence). The CDR3 length is 15 residues. Full variable domain (remainder filled in from reference TRBV19 and TRBJ2-5): DGGITQSPKYLFRKEGQNVTLSCEQNLNHDAMYWYRQDPGQGLRLIYYSQIVNDFQKGDIAEGYSVSREKKESFPLTVTSAQKNPTAFYLCASSARTGGEETQYFGPGTRLLVL.

This clonotype was recorded a few times. The V gene is TRBV20-1, the J gene TRBJ2-2, with TRBD2 matching 10 bases. The junction had 3 bases not matched to a gene; V was cut back by 3 bases and J by 5 bases. The CDR3 contains 14 residues. Germline CDR1 is DFQATT and CDR2 is SNEGSKA (reference sequence). Here the CDR3 DNA reads TGCAGTGCTAGGGCTAGCGGGGGTACCGGGGAGCTGTTTTTT. Protein product: CSARASGGTGELFF.

The rearrangement links TRBV3-1 to TRBJ1-4, with a possible D match to TRBD1 (5 bases). Germline V gene sequence: CDR1 LGHDT, CDR2 YNNKEL (reference sequence). The CDR3 consists of 15 residues. The V and J ends lost 4 bases and 7 bases respectively, with 16 bases between them. DNA for the CDR3: TGTGCCAGCAGCCTTCGCGGGGGGGAGGGTGAAAAACTGTTTTTT. Residues: CASSLRGGEGEKLFF.

This clonotype has a handful of counts. A read error is possible here, since a much larger clone lies one base away. V is TRBV12-3 or TRBV12-4 and J is TRBJ2-5, with D perhaps TRBD2 (6 bases). The CDR3 loop spans 13 amino acids. Trimming shortened V by 4 bases and J by 11 bases, and 17 bases separated the two germline ends. CDR3 protein: CASSSLWGDEQYF. The DNA for the CDR3 is TGTGCCAGCAGTTCACTTTGGGGGGATGAGCAGTACTTC.